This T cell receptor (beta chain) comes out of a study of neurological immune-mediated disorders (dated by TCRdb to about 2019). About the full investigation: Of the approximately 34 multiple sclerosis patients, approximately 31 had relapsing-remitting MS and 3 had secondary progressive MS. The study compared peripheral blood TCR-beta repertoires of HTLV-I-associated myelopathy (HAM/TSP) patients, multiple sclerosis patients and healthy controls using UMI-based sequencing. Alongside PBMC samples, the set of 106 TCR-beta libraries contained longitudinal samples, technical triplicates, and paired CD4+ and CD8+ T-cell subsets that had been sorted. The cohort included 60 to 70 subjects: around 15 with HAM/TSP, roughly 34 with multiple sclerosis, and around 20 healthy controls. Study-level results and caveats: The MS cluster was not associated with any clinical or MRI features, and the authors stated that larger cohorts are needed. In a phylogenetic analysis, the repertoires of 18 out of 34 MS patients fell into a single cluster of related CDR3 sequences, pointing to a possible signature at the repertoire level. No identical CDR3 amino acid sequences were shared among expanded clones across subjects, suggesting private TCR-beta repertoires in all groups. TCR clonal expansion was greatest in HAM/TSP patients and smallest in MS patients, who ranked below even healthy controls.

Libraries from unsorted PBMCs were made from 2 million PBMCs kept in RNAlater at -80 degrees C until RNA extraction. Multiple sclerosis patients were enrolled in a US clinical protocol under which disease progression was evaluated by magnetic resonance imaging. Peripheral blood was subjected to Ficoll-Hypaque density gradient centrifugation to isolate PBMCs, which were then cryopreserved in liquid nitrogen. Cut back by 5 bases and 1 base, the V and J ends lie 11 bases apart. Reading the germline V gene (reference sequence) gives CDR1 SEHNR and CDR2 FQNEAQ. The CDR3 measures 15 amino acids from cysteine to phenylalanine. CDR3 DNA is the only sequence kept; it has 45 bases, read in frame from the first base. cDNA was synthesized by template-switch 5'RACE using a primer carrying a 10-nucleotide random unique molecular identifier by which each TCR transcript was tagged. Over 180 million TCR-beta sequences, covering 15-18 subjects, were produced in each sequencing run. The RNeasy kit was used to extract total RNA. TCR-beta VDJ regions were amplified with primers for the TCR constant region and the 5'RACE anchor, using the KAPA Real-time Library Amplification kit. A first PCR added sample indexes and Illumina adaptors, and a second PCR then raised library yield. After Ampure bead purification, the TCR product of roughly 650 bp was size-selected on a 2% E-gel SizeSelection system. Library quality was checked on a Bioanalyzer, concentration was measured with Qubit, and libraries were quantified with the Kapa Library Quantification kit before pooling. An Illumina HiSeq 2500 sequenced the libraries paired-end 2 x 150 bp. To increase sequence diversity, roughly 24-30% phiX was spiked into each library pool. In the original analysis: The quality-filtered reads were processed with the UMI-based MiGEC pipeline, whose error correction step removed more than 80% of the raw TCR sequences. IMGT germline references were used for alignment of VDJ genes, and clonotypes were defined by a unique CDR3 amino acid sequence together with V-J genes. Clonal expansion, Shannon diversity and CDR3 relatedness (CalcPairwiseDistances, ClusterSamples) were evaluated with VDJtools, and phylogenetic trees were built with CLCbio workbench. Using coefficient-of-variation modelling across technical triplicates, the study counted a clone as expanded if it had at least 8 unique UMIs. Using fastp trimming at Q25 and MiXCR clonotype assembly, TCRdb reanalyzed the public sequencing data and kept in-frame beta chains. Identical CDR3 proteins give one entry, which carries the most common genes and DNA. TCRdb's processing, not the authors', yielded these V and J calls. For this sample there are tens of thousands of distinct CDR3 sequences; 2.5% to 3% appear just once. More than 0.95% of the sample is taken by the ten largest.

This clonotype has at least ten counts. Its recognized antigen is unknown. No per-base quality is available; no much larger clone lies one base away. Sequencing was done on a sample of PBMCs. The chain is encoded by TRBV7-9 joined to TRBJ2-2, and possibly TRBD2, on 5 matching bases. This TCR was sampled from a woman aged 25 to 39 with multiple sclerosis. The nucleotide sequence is TGTGCCAGCAGCCGAATAGGAGGGAACACCGGGGAGCTGTTTTTT. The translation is CASSRIGGNTGELFF.